The 7 T cell receptor beta chains presented below share a single source sample, sequenced in a study of blood T cell repertoires in COVID-19. The method was immunoSEQ multiplex PCR; TCRdb's version includes in-frame clones alone and lacks a portion of them. The repertoire has some 110,000 clones, 85% to 90% of them found once; the top ten carry approximately 8.7%. The sequenced material came from peripheral blood. These receptors were obtained from a man between 65 and 85 years old who had recovered from COVID-19.

V and J are TRBV20-1 and TRBJ1-5; 8 nucleotides line up with TRBD1. Germline values: CDR1 DFQATT, CDR2 SNEGSKA (reference sequence). The CDR3 is 16 amino acids. The V and J ends lost 3 bases and 5 bases, in that order; junction bases with no gene match: 12. This CDR3 is CSASRGTGGFDQPQHF. The CDR3 DNA reads as TGCAGTGCTAGTAGGGGCACAGGGGGTTTTGATCAGCCCCAGCATTTT.

CDR3 residues: CASSGRQASTEAFF. The CDR3 DNA is TGTGCCAGCAGCGGCCGACAGGCGAGTACTGAAGCTTTCTTT. The chain joins TRBV9 to TRBJ1-1; D perhaps matches TRBD1 (6 bases). The CDR3 length is 14 residues. CDR1 is SGDLS, CDR2 YYNGEE, per germline. With 3 bases removed from V and 5 bases from J, the gap between germline ends came to 14 bases.

The chain uses TRBV27 and TRBJ1-1, with TRBD1 identical over 7 bases. From germline, CDR1 is MNHEY and CDR2 SMNVEV (reference sequence). V was clipped by 8 bases and J by 1 base; unmatched bases: 4. CDR3 size: 13 residues. The CDR3 region is CASRTGQNTEAFF. In DNA form, the CDR3 reads TGTGCCAGCCGGACAGGTCAGAACACTGAAGCTTTCTTT.

V usage is TRBV28 and J usage is TRBJ2-3; 9 bases are shared with TRBD2. The CDR3 covers 16 residues. V lost 2 bases, J lost 4 bases, and 7 bases stayed unmatched. The germline CDR1 and CDR2 sequences are MDHEN and SYDVKM. The DNA for the CDR3 is TGTGCCAGCAGTTTAAGTGAGACTAGCGGATCAGATACGCAGTATTTT. It codes for CASSLSETSGSDTQYF.

In its sample, this clone was seen a few times. Germline and junction disagree at one end, which may indicate a read error. This chain links TRBV28 with TRBJ1-2, with a possible D match to TRBD1 (6 bases). Germline V CDR1 and CDR2: MDHEN, SYDVKM. The CDR3 totals 15 residues. The DNA for the CDR3 is TGTGCCAGCAGTTTTGAGACAGGTGGACTCCCACTCCCCCCCTTC. This sequence encodes CASSFETGGLPLPPF.

In its sample, this clone was seen once. The chain uses TRBV3-1 (or the pseudogene TRBV3-2) and TRBJ2-2, with 8 bases fitting TRBD1. With 7 bases clipped from V and 7 bases from J, the junction kept 8 bases outside the gene matches. In germline, CDR1 is LGHDT, CDR2 YNNKEL (reference sequence). This CDR3 has 14 residues. The CDR3 sequence is CASNPWTGHGELFF. The CDR3 DNA reads as TGTGCCAGCAACCCTTGGACAGGGCACGGGGAGCTGTTTTTT.

This chain uses TRBV2 with TRBJ2-4, with D maybe TRBD1 (5 bases). The CDR3 has 14 amino acids. Trimming stripped 6 bases from V and 5 bases from J, with 14 bases between. Germline V gene sequence: CDR1 SNHLY, CDR2 FYNNEI. This CDR3 reads CASSVRAFENIQYF. The CDR3 DNA reads as TGTGCCAGCAGCGTCAGGGCGTTTGAAAACATTCAGTACTTC.